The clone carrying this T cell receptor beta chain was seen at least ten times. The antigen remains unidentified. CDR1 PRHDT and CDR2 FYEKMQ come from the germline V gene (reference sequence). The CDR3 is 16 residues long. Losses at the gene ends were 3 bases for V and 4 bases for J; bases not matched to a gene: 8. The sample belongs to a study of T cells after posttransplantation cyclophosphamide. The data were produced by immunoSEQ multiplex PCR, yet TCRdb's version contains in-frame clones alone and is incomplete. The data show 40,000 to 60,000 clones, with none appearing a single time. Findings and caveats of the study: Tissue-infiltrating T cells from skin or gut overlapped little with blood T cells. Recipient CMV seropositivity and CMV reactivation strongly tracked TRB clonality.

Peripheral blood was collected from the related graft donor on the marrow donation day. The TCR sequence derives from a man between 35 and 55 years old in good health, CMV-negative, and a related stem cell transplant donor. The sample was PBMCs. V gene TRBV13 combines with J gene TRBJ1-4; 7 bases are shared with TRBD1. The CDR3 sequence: CASSLRVTGNNEKLFF. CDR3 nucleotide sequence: TGTGCCAGCAGCTTGAGGGTGACAGGGAATAATGAAAAACTGTTTTTT.